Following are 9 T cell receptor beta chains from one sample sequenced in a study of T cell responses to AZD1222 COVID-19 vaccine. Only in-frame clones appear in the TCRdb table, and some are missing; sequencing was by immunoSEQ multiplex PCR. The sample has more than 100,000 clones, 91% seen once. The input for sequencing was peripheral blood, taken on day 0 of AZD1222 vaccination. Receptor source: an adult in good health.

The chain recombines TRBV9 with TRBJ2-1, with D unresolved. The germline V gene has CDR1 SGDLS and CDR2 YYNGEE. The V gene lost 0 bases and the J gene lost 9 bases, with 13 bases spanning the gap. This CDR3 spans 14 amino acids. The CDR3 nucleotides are TGTGCCAGCAGCGTAGATCTCCCGCCAGGTGAGCAGTTCTTC. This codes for CASSVDLPPGEQFF.

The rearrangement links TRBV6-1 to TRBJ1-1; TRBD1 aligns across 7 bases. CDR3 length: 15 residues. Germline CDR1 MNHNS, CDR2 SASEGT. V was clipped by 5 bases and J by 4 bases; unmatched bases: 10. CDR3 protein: CASSSLTGVGTEAFF. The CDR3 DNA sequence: TGTGCCAGCAGTTCGCTAACAGGGGTCGGCACTGAAGCTTTCTTT.

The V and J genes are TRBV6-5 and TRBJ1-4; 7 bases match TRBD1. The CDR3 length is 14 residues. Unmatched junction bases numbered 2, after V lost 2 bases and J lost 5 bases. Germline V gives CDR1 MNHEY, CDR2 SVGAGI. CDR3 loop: CASSYGTENEKLFF. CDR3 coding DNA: TGTGCCAGCAGTTACGGGACAGAAAATGAAAAACTGTTTTTT.

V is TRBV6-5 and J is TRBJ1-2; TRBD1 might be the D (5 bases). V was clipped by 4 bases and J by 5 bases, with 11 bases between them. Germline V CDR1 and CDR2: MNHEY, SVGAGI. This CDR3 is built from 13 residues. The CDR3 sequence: CASSLGPYYGYTF. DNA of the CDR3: TGTGCCAGCAGTTTGGGACCTTATTATGGCTACACCTTC.

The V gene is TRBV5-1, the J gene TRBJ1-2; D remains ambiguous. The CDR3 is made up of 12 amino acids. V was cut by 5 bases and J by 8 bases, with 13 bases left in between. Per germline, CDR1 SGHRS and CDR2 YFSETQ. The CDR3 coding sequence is TGCGCCAGCAGTTCGGAAGCGGAGGGCTACACCTTC. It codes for CASSSEAEGYTF.

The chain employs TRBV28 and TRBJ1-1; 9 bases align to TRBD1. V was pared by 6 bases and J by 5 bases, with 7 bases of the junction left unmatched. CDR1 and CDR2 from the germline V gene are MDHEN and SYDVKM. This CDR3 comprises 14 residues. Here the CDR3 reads CASRATGGATEAFF. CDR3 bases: TGTGCCAGCAGAGCTACAGGGGGCGCGACTGAAGCTTTCTTT.

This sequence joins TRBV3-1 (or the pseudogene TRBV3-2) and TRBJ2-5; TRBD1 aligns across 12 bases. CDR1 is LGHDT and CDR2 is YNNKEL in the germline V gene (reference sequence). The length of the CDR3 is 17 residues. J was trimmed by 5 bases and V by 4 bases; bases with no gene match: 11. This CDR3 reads CASSRVSGTGGKETQYF. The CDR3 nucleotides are TGTGCCAGCAGCCGAGTGAGCGGGACAGGGGGCAAGGAGACCCAGTACTTC.

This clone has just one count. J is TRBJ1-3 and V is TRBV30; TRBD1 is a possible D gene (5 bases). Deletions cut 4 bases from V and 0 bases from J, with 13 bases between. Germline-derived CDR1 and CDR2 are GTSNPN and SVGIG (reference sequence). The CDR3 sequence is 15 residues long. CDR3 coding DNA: TGTGCCTGGATTTCGGGGACTCCCTCTGGAAACACCATATATTTT. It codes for CAWISGTPSGNTIYF. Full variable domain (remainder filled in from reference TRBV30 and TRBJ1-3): SQTIHQWPATLVQPVGSPLSLECTVEGTSNPNLYWYRQAAGRGLQLLFYSVGIGQISSEVPQNLSASRPQDRQFILSSKKLLLSDSGFYLCAWISGTPSGNTIYFGEGSWLTVV.

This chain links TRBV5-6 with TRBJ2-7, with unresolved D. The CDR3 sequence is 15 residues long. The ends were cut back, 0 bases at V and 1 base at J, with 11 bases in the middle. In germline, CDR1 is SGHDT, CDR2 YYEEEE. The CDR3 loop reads CASSLATGRSYEQYF. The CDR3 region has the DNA TGTGCCAGCAGCTTGGCTACCGGCAGATCCTACGAGCAGTACTTC. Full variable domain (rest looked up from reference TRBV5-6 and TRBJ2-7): DAGVTQSPTHLIKTRGQQVTLRCSPKSGHDTVSWYQQALGQGPQFIFQYYEEEERQRGNFPDRFSGHQFPNYSSELNVNALLLGDSALYLCASSLATGRSYEQYFGPGTRLTVT.